A selection of T cell receptor beta chains follows, all from one sample in a study of blood T cell repertoires in COVID-19. Assay used: immunoSEQ multiplex PCR; TCRdb lists only in-frame clones, some missing. The sample contains over 20,000 clones, around 93% of which appear only once. Sequenced: peripheral blood. Receptor source: a human donor in a cohort sampled during active COVID-19. The CDR3 runs from the conserved cysteine through the conserved F or W. The D gene is left open where the match is weak. Clone size is stated in some rows and not others, as once, few, many or a class when expanded.

clone size	V gene	J gene	D gene	CDR3 DNA	CDR3 protein
NA	TRBV11-2	TRBJ1-1	NA	TGTGCCAGCAGCTTAAGTGCAGGATACACTGAAGCTTTCTTT	CASSLSAGYTEAFF
few	TRBV11-3	TRBJ2-7	TRBD1	TGTGCCAGCAGCCCAACTACCCTCTTTCTTGGACAGGGGGATCCCTACGAGCAGTACTTC	CASSPTTLFLGQGDPYEQYF
NA	TRBV25-1	TRBJ2-5	NA	TGTGCCAGCAGTGGACATACGGGGGTTCAAGAGACCCAGTACTTC	CASSGHTGVQETQYF
NA	TRBV4-1	TRBJ2-1	NA	TGCGCCAGCAGCCAATCCAAGGGGGGGGTCTCCTACAATGAGCAGTTCTTC	CASSQSKGGVSYNEQFF
NA	TRBV11-3	TRBJ2-5	NA	TGTGCCAGCAGCTTACATAGCGGAGTCCAGTACTTC	CASSLHSGVQYF
NA	TRBV11-3	TRBJ2-7	NA	TGTGCCAGCAGCTCCCGGACGGACACCTACGAGCAGTACTTC	CASSSRTDTYEQYF
once	TRBV7-2	TRBJ2-5	TRBD2	TGTGCCAGCAGCTTAGTCGGGACTAGCGTCCTGTCAAAAGAGACCCAGTACTTC	CASSLVGTSVLSKETQYF
NA	TRBV4-2	TRBJ2-2	NA	TGTGCCAGCAGCCGGTCGGGGGTTAAGCTTGACGCCGGGGAGCTGTTTTTT	CASSRSGVKLDAGELFF
NA	TRBV7-8	TRBJ2-7	NA	TGTGCCAGCAGCCCGGAACCGGGTCACGGAGTGAACCTCCTCTACGAGCAGTACTTC	CASSPEPGHGVNLLYEQYF
NA	TRBV10-3	TRBJ1-6	NA	TGTGCCATCAGTTCCAGGCATTCGGAATCACCCCTCCACTTT	CAISSRHSESPLHF
once	TRBV28	TRBJ2-7	TRBD1	TGTGCCAGCAGTTCCCGGGGGACAGGGGACTACGAGCAGTACTTC	CASSSRGTGDYEQYF